These 28 T cell receptor beta chains originate from one sample sequenced in a study of CD8+CD57+ T cells in acquired aplastic anemia. It was patients with CD8+CD57+ cell expansion by flow cytometry who were chosen for sequencing. The use of genomic DNA as template underpinned the TCR beta VDJ and CDR3 profiling. TCRdb itself ran the reads through MiXCR, one entry per CDR3 protein. The sample includes approximately 98,000 distinct CDR3 sequences, 65% to 70% of them seen just once. The sequenced material came from sorted CD4+, CD8+, or CD8+CD57+ T cells (not recorded which) from PBMCs. Receptors originate from a human donor with aplastic anemia.

The chain recombines TRBV20-1 with TRBJ1-5; possibly TRBD1 for D (6 bases). V was shortened by 5 bases and J by 6 bases, with 26 bases between the two germline ends. The germline gives CDR1 DFQATT, CDR2 SNEGSKA (reference sequence). The CDR3 contains 17 residues. In DNA, the CDR3 is TGCAGTGCTGGAAAGGGGGAAAGGGCAGGGATTGGTCAGCCCCAGCATTTT. This translates into CSAGKGERAGIGQPQHF.

This clonotype was detected only a few times. The J gene is TRBJ1-2, the V gene TRBV29-1; D uncertain. Trimming pared 8 bases from V and 1 base from J, leaving 11 bases between. The V gene's germline CDR1 is SQVTM and CDR2 ANQGSEA. The CDR3 runs to 12 residues. In nucleotides, the CDR3 is TGCAGCTCCCTGGAGGGTAACTATGGCTACACCTTC. It is translated as CSSLEGNYGYTF.

This sequence joins TRBV20-1 and TRBJ1-6; 8 bases are a match to TRBD1. The germline CDR1 and CDR2 sequences are DFQATT and SNEGSKA (reference sequence). The V segment lost 2 bases and the J segment 16 bases; nucleotides outside the gene matches: 7. This CDR3 has 12 residues. As DNA, the CDR3 is TGCAGTGCTAGATTACCGGGACAGGCGCTCCACTTT. Translated, it gives CSARLPGQALHF.

The genes are TRBV20-1 and TRBJ1-6; no definite D call. The CDR3 loop spans 13 amino acids. Trimming removed 3 bases at V and 10 bases at J, with 13 bases between. Germline V gene lookup returns CDR1 DFQATT and CDR2 SNEGSKA (reference sequence). The CDR3 nucleotides are TGCAGTGCTAGTCGGGGTCTGCAGTCACCCCTCCACTTT. Translated, it gives CSASRGLQSPLHF.

V is TRBV6-1 and J is TRBJ1-2, with TRBD1 identical over 7 bases. This CDR3 has 14 amino acids. CDR1 is MNHNS, CDR2 SASEGT, per germline. J gave up 3 bases and V 8 bases, and 9 bases lay outside the gene matches. CDR3 residues: CASVAPGQYYGYTF. CDR3 in DNA: TGTGCCAGCGTAGCACCGGGACAGTACTATGGCTACACCTTC.

Only a few counts were recorded for this clonotype. V usage is TRBV9 and J usage is TRBJ2-5; D could derive from TRBD1 or TRBD2 (5 bases each). CDR3 size: 11 residues. The V end lost 5 bases, the J end lost 9 bases, and 11 bases lay between the germline ends. Germline V gives CDR1 SGDLS, CDR2 YYNGEE. The CDR3 is CASSLSGPQYF. The CDR3 bases are TGTGCCAGCAGTTTATCGGGGCCCCAGTACTTC.

This chain joins TRBV5-1 and TRBJ1-2; 7 positions agree with TRBD1. The CDR3 spans 16 residues. Germline V gives CDR1 SGHRS, CDR2 YFSETQ. Trimming cost V 0 bases and J 5 bases; bases outside gene matches: 10. This CDR3 reads CASSLDRAGGSYGYTF. In DNA, the CDR3 is TGCGCCAGCAGCTTGGATAGGGCAGGGGGGTCTTATGGCTACACCTTC.

This clonotype was detected a few times. The genes are TRBV15 and TRBJ1-1, with unresolved D. Trimming cost V 2 bases and J 3 bases, with 10 bases left between them. The CDR3 is 14 residues long. In germline, CDR1 is LNHNV, CDR2 YYDKDF (reference sequence). CDR3 protein: CATSRPSEYTEAFF. In nucleotides, the CDR3 is TGTGCCACCAGCAGACCCTCAGAGTACACTGAAGCTTTCTTT.

The genes are TRBV20-1 and TRBJ2-2, with 7 bases lining up with TRBD2. There are 16 residues in the CDR3. Germline CDR1 is DFQATT and CDR2 is SNEGSKA (reference sequence). J gave up 2 bases and V 0 bases, and 6 bases lay outside the gene matches. Here the CDR3 reads CSARDQRGPNTGELFF. The CDR3, as DNA: TGCAGTGCTAGAGATCAGCGGGGACCTAACACCGGGGAGCTGTTTTTT.

CDR3 DNA: TGCAGTGCTCCCGTGGGGATGAATGGCTACACCTTC. Its protein is CSAPVGMNGYTF. This sequence joins TRBV20-1 and TRBJ1-2; D is undetermined. Germline CDR1 and CDR2: DFQATT and SNEGSKA (reference sequence). The length of the CDR3 is 12 residues. V was trimmed by 5 bases and J by 6 bases, leaving 13 bases between them.

This chain joins TRBV20-1 and TRBJ1-2, with unresolved D. Germline values: CDR1 DFQATT, CDR2 SNEGSKA (reference sequence). Trimming stripped 5 bases from V and 5 bases from J, with 12 bases between. The CDR3 covers 12 residues. CDR3 protein: CSAWSDTYGYTF. The CDR3 coding sequence is TGCAGTGCTTGGTCAGACACGTATGGCTACACCTTC.

This clonotype was picked up a small number of times. The chain combines TRBV2 with TRBJ2-7; D is perhaps TRBD1 (5 bases). V was clipped by 2 bases and J by 2 bases, with 13 bases between them. CDR1 is SNHLY and CDR2 is FYNNEI in the germline V gene. This CDR3 comprises 15 residues. CDR3 in amino acids: CASSEQDMPPYEQYF. CDR3 DNA: TGTGCCAGCAGTGAACAGGACATGCCTCCCTACGAGCAGTACTTC.

The rearrangement joins TRBV18 to TRBJ1-5; no firm D call. The CDR3 is 14 amino acids. V was trimmed by 4 bases and J by 6 bases, leaving 13 bases between them. Germline assignment: CDR1 KGHSH and CDR2 LQKENI. This chain's CDR3 is CASSLGKGSQPQHF. The CDR3 DNA follows: TGTGCCAGCTCACTTGGGAAAGGGTCTCAGCCCCAGCATTTT.

The chain couples TRBV25-1 to TRBJ2-1, with D hard to call. The V and J ends lost 1 base and 1 base respectively, with 5 bases between them. Germline V gene sequence: CDR1 MGHDK, CDR2 SYGVNS. The CDR3 has 14 residues. This chain's CDR3 is CASSEWRSYNEQFF. DNA for the CDR3: TGTGCCAGCAGTGAATGGAGATCCTACAATGAGCAGTTCTTC.

A note on this clonotype: Since no conserved phenylalanine or tryptophan closes the CDR3, a read error is the likely cause. This chain uses TRBV29-1 with TRBJ1-6; 7 bases align to TRBD1. J lost 8 bases, V lost 6 bases, and 10 bases had no gene match. The CDR3 loop spans 14 amino acids. Germline-derived CDR1 and CDR2 are SQVTM and ANQGSEA. CDR3: CSVRGPKEHSPLHL. CDR3 coding DNA: TGCAGCGTGAGGGGGCCAAAGGAGCATTCACCCCTCCACCTT.

This clonotype has more than one count but fewer than ten. The chain employs TRBV20-1 and TRBJ2-7; TRBD1 aligns across 7 bases. The V gene's germline CDR1 is DFQATT and CDR2 SNEGSKA (reference sequence). The length of the CDR3 is 14 residues. The ends lost 6 bases at V and 0 bases at J; junction bases unmatched: 8. In DNA, the CDR3 is TGCAGTGCCCCTCAGGGGGAGATCTCCTACGAGCAGTACTTC. Residues: CSAPQGEISYEQYF.

The chain has TRBV5-1 and TRBJ2-1, with D perhaps given as TRBD1 or TRBD2 (5 bases each). The germline V and J ends were trimmed by 0 bases and 9 bases, with 13 bases remaining between them. This CDR3 region has 14 residues. Looked up from germline, CDR1 is SGHRS and CDR2 is YFSETQ. CDR3 loop: CASSLVIGTGEQFF. The CDR3 coding sequence is TGCGCCAGCAGCTTGGTAATAGGGACGGGTGAGCAGTTCTTC.

The table lists this clonotype with many counts. The V and J genes are TRBV12-3 or TRBV12-4 and TRBJ1-3, with unresolved D. V was trimmed by 1 base and J by 2 bases, leaving 12 bases between them. The CDR3 totals 16 residues. The CDR3 loop reads CASSLEVQITGNTIYF. CDR3 nucleotide sequence: TGTGCCAGCAGTTTAGAGGTCCAGATCACTGGAAACACCATATATTTT.

This sequence joins TRBV9 and TRBJ1-1, with D tentatively TRBD1 (5 bases). The germline CDR1 and CDR2 sequences are SGDLS and YYNGEE. V lost 0 bases to trimming and J lost 4 bases, with 7 bases between them. CDR3 length: 13 residues. Written as DNA, the CDR3 is TGTGCCAGCAGCGTAGAAAGGGGCACTGAAGCTTTCTTT. Translation gives CASSVERGTEAFF.

The genes are TRBV12-3 or TRBV12-4 and TRBJ1-2; TRBD1 agrees at 9 bases. The CDR3 loop spans 14 amino acids. V trimming: 3 bases; J trimming: 7 bases; junction bases outside the gene matches: 6. The CDR3 DNA follows: TGTGCCAGCAGTTTGGGGACAGGGATAGGTGGCTACACCTTC. As protein: CASSLGTGIGGYTF.

This clonotype was counted between two and nine times. The chain couples TRBV25-1 to TRBJ1-6, with D possibly TRBD1 on 5 matching bases. This CDR3 is 12 amino acids long. V lost 6 bases, J lost 8 bases, and 8 bases lay in between. Germline CDR1 MGHDK, CDR2 SYGVNS. The chain's CDR3 is CASRTAYSPLHF. The CDR3 nucleotides are TGTGCCAGCAGGACAGCCTATTCACCCCTCCACTTT.

The table lists this clonotype with many counts. The chain is built from TRBV29-1 and TRBJ2-7; 13 bases are shared with TRBD2. CDR3 length: 14 residues. J lost 4 bases, V lost 6 bases, and 6 bases had no gene match. CDR1 is SQVTM and CDR2 is ANQGSEA in the germline V gene. The CDR3 bases are TGCAGCGTCGGACTAGCGGGAGATCCTTACGAGCAGTACTTC. It specifies CSVGLAGDPYEQYF.

V and J are TRBV29-1 and TRBJ1-4, with TRBD1 identical over 7 bases. V was pared by 6 bases and J by 0 bases, with 10 bases of the junction left unmatched. CDR3 length: 16 amino acids. Germline V gives CDR1 SQVTM, CDR2 ANQGSEA. CDR3 sequence: CSVGQGGGATNEKLFF. For the CDR3, the DNA is TGCAGCGTCGGGCAGGGGGGAGGCGCAACTAATGAAAAACTGTTTTTT.

This clonotype came up once. CDR3 bases: TGTGCCAGCAGAGCCTTGGGACAACCGAACACTGAAGCTTTCTTT. The encoded protein is CASRALGQPNTEAFF. The chain recombines TRBV2 with TRBJ1-1; D is possibly TRBD1 (6 bases). Germline CDR1 reads SNHLY; CDR2 reads FYNNEI. Deletions cut 6 bases from V and 1 base from J, with 15 bases between. The CDR3 is 15 amino acids. Drawing the rest from reference TRBV2 and TRBJ1-1, the complete variable domain is EPEVTQTPSHQVTQMGQEVILRCVPISNHLYFYWYRQILGQKVEFLVSFYNNEISEKSEIFDDQFSVERPDGSNFTLKIRSTKLEDSAMYFCASRALGQPNTEAFFGQGTRLTVV.

This clonotype was found many times. The rearrangement uses TRBV7-9 and TRBJ2-7; D is unresolved. Per the germline V gene, CDR1 is SEHNR and CDR2 is FQNEAQ (reference sequence). V lost 0 bases and J lost 6, with 9 bases in between. CDR3 length equals 13 residues. The CDR3 spells CASSLALGSEQYF. The CDR3 DNA follows: TGTGCCAGCAGCTTAGCGCTGGGATCCGAGCAGTACTTC.

This clonotype came up a few times. The chain combines TRBV7-8 with TRBJ2-7, with a tentative D call TRBD2 (7 bases). The CDR3 contains 15 residues. The V end was cut by 4 bases, the J end by 8 bases, with 21 bases between. CDR1 is SGHVS and CDR2 is FQNEAQ in the germline V gene. The CDR3 sequence is CASSSASGLRGQQYF. The CDR3 DNA sequence: TGTGCCAGCAGCTCCGCTTCGGGATTGCGGGGGCAGCAGTACTTC.

This clonotype turned up a few times. A read error may account for a junction end that differs from germline. The chain employs TRBV7-7 and TRBJ2-5; D unclear. The CDR3 covers 12 residues. The germline V gene has CDR1 SSHAT and CDR2 FNYEAQ (reference sequence). DNA for the CDR3: TGTGCTAGCAGCTTTCCTGGGGAGACCCAGTACTTC. Encoded protein: CASSFPGETQYF. The full variable domain, in which reference TRBV7-7 and TRBJ2-5 provide the parts outside the CDR3, is GAGVSQSPRYKVTKRGQDVTLRCDPISSHATLYWYQQALGQGPEFLTYFNYEAQPDKSGLPSDRFSAERPEGSISTLTIQRTEQRDSAMYRCASSFPGETQYFGPGTRLLVL.

The CDR3: CASSGGSSGQETQYF. For the CDR3, the DNA is TGTGCCAGCAGTGGAGGCTCTAGCGGGCAAGAGACCCAGTACTTC. The rearrangement links TRBV2 to TRBJ2-5; the match to TRBD2 covers 8 bases. Trimming took 4 bases from V and 2 from J; bases not matched to a gene: 6. This CDR3 is built from 15 residues. Germline values: CDR1 SNHLY, CDR2 FYNNEI.